The following is a TCR beta chain sequence with its context. Its antigen is still unknown. The CDR3 contains 12 residues. Germline V gives CDR1 SGHAT, CDR2 FQNNGV. V was cut by 4 bases and J by 8 bases, with 9 bases left in between. The data were obtained in a study of T cells in Graves' hyperthyroidism and ophthalmopathy. Looking at the study overall: Peripheral blood sampling occurred at initial diagnosis, before any treatment. Findings and caveats of the study: Also found in blood were most expanded thyroid clonotypes above 0.001.

The source material, RNA transcripts, was used to amplify TCR beta CDR3 regions. With the HTBI primer set, the TCR CDR3 went through a first round of RT-PCR. TCRdb fed the multiplex PCR reads into MiXCR, producing one record per CDR3 protein. The sample shows approximately 400,000 distinct CDR3 sequences, 15% to 18% of them seen only once. Fresh peripheral blood, under 11 ml, yielded the PBMCs. Specimen: blood. This TCR came from a woman aged 18-30 years with Graves' hyperthyroidism that later progressed to Graves' ophthalmopathy. The chain couples TRBV11-2 to TRBJ2-1; D remains ambiguous. CDR3 in amino acids: CASSSYGYEQFF. The CDR3, as DNA: TGTGCCAGCAGCTCGTACGGTTATGAGCAGTTCTTC.